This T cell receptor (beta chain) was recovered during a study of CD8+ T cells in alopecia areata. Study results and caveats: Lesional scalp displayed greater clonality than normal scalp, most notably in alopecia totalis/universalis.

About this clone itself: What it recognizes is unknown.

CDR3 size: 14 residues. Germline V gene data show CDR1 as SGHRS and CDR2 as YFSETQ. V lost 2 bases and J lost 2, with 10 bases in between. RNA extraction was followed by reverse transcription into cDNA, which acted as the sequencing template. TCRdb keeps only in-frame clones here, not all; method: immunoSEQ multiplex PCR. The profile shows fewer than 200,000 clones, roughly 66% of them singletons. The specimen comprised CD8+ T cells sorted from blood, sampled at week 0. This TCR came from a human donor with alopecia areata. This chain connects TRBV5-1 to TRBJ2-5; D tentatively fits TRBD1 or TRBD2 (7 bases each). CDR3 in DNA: TGCGCCAGCAGCTTCCAGGGGGGGCAAGAGACCCAGTACTTC. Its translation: CASSFQGGQETQYF.